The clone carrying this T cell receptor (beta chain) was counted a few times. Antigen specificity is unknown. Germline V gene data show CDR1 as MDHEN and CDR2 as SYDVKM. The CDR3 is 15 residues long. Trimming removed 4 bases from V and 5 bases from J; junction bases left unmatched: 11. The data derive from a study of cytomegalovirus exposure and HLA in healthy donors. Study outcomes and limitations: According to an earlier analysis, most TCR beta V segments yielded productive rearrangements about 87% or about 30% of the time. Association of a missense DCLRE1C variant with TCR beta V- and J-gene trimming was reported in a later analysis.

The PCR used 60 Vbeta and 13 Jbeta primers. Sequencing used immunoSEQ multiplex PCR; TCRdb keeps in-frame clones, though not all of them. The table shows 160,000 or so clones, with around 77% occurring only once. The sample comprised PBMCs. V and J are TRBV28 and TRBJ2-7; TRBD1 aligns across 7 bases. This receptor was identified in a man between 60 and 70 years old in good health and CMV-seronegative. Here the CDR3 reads CASSSPGTAYNEQYF. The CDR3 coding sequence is TGTGCCAGCAGTTCCCCAGGGACAGCATATAACGAGCAGTACTTC. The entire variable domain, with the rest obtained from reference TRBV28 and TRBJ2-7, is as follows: DVKVTQSSRYLVKRTGEKVFLECVQDMDHENMFWYRQDPGLGLRLIYFSYDVKMKEKGDIPEGYSVSREKKERFSLILESASTNQTSMYLCASSSPGTAYNEQYFGPGTRLTVT.